Each of the 5 T cell receptor beta chains below was sequenced from the same sample in a study of blood T cells in healthy people across ages. Primed by a sample-barcoded 5' primer and a J-beta primer mix, a second PCR proceeded for about 7 to 12 cycles. TCRdb re-called the 5' RACE reads with MiXCR, one entry per CDR3 protein. This table holds approximately 760,000 distinct CDR3 sequences, roughly 25% found once. This sample also belongs to another study, concerning T cells of mothers and their children.

Sequencing used blood. These receptors all stem from a boy between 5 and 17 years old in good health.

This chain uses TRBV11-2 with TRBJ2-1; 9 nucleotides align to TRBD2. The V gene's germline CDR1 is SGHAT and CDR2 FQNNGV. V shed 5 bases, J shed 5 bases, and the junction held 7 bases outside the gene matches. The CDR3 has 15 residues. The DNA for the CDR3 is TGTGCCAGCAGCCCCGGGACTAGCAATCACAATGAGCAGTTCTTC. Translation gives CASSPGTSNHNEQFF.

The gene calls are TRBV2 and TRBJ2-5; 9 bases agree with TRBD2. After removal of 3 bases from V and 4 bases from J, the junction contained 9 bases not matched to a gene. The CDR3 length is 16 residues. CDR1 is SNHLY, CDR2 FYNNEI, per germline. The CDR3 region is CASSEVSSGVPETQYF. The CDR3 region has the DNA TGTGCCAGCAGTGAGGTGTCTAGCGGGGTCCCAGAGACCCAGTACTTC.

V gene TRBV20-1 combines with J gene TRBJ2-3; D remains unclear. Looked up from germline, CDR1 is DFQATT and CDR2 is SNEGSKA (reference sequence). This CDR3 comprises 15 residues. V lost 0 bases to trimming and J lost 4 bases, with 14 bases between them. The chain's CDR3 is CSARDFWRSADTQYF. CDR3 nucleotide sequence: TGCAGTGCTAGAGATTTTTGGCGAAGCGCAGATACGCAGTATTTT.

The chain couples TRBV20-1 to TRBJ2-3; possibly TRBD1 for D (5 bases). CDR3 length: 14 residues. V gave up 5 bases and J gave up 0 bases, with 12 bases separating them. Germline V gene lookup returns CDR1 DFQATT and CDR2 SNEGSKA (reference sequence). The CDR3 is CSAWGLTSTDTQYF. The CDR3, as DNA: TGCAGTGCTTGGGGCCTCACTAGCACAGATACGCAGTATTTT.

The V and J genes are TRBV2 and TRBJ1-1; D may be TRBD1 (5 bases). CDR1 and CDR2 from the germline V gene are SNHLY and FYNNEI. The CDR3 covers 13 residues. Trimming removed 7 bases at V and 1 base at J, with 10 bases between. CDR3 nucleotide sequence: TGTGCCAGCAACCGACAGCCGAACACTGAAGCTTTCTTT. Protein product: CASNRQPNTEAFF.